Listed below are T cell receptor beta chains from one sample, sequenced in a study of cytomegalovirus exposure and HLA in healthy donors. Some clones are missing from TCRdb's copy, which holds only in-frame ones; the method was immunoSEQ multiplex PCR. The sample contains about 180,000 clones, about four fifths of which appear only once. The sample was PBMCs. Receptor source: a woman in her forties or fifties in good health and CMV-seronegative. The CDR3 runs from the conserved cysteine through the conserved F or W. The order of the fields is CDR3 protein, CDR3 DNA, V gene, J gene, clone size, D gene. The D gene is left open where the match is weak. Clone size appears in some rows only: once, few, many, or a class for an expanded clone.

CDR3: CASRNRVTATFF
DNA: TGTGCCAGCAGGAACCGGGTTACGGCGACTTTCTTT
V: TRBV28
J: TRBJ1-1
size: NA
D: NA

CDR3: CASSPIASGSYNEQFF
DNA: TGTGCCAGCAGCCCGATTGCTAGCGGGAGTTACAATGAGCAGTTCTTC
V: TRBV7-8
J: TRBJ2-1
size: NA
D: TRBD2

CDR3: CASSVQGAGTDTQYF
DNA: TGTGCCAGCAGTGTACAGGGGGCAGGCACAGATACGCAGTATTTT
V: TRBV6-1
J: TRBJ2-3
size: NA
D: TRBD1

CDR3: CASSFNRNTEAFF
DNA: TGTGCCAGCAGCTTCAACAGGAACACTGAAGCTTTCTTT
V: TRBV5-6
J: TRBJ1-1
size: NA
D: NA

CDR3: CASSPMGQGRPQHF
DNA: TGTGCCAGCAGTCCAATGGGACAGGGCCGGCCCCAGCATTTT
V: TRBV28
J: TRBJ1-5
size: NA
D: TRBD1

CDR3: CASSYSLGGTIYF
DNA: TGTGCCAGCAGTTACTCCCTCGGGGGCACCATATATTTT
V: TRBV6-5
J: TRBJ1-3
size: NA
D: NA

CDR3: CASSPRTGGGSGANVLTF
DNA: TGTGCCAGTAGTCCTCGGACAGGGGGCGGCTCTGGGGCCAACGTCCTGACTTTC
V: TRBV19
J: TRBJ2-6
size: NA
D: TRBD1

CDR3: CAISEGQGSTIYGYTF
DNA: TGTGCCATCAGTGAGGGGCAGGGGTCAACAATCTATGGCTACACCTTC
V: TRBV10-3
J: TRBJ1-2
size: NA
D: NA

CDR3: CASSLMDRPNTEAFF
DNA: TGCGCCAGCAGCCTAATGGACAGACCAAACACTGAAGCTTTCTTT
V: TRBV5-1
J: TRBJ1-1
size: NA
D: NA

CDR3: CASSHPEGATQYF
DNA: TGTGCCAGCAGCCACCCAGAGGGTGCGACCCAGTACTTC
V: TRBV4-2
J: TRBJ2-5
size: NA
D: NA

CDR3: CASSPSGAASYEQYF
DNA: TGTGCCAGCAGTCCAAGCGGGGCCGCTTCCTACGAGCAGTACTTC
V: TRBV28
J: TRBJ2-7
size: NA
D: TRBD2

CDR3: CASSFGDSGRGYNEQFF
DNA: TGTGCCAGCAGCTTCGGGGATAGCGGGAGGGGATACAATGAGCAGTTCTTC
V: TRBV7-9
J: TRBJ2-1
size: NA
D: TRBD2

CDR3: CASSLDGTGEETQYF
DNA: TGCGCCAGCAGCTTGGACGGGACAGGGGAAGAGACCCAGTACTTC
V: TRBV5-1
J: TRBJ2-5
size: NA
D: TRBD1

CDR3: CASSESSGSIHEQYF
DNA: TGTGCCAGCAGCGAATCTAGCGGGAGCATCCACGAGCAGTACTTC
V: TRBV11-2
J: TRBJ2-7
size: NA
D: TRBD2

CDR3: CASSEAPSGGTDTQYF
DNA: TGTGCCAGCAGTGAAGCGCCTAGCGGGGGCACAGATACGCAGTATTTT
V: TRBV6-1
J: TRBJ2-3
size: NA
D: TRBD2

CDR3: CASRRGYNSPLHF
DNA: TGTGCCAGCAGACGAGGATATAATTCACCCCTCCACTTT
V: TRBV28
J: TRBJ1-6
size: NA
D: NA

CDR3: CASSSSWAGGIGQYF
DNA: TGTGCCAGCAGTTCAAGTTGGGCAGGGGGCATAGGGCAGTACTTC
V: TRBV27
J: TRBJ2-7
size: NA
D: TRBD1

CDR3: CAISGTGGSGSGTGELFF
DNA: TGTGCCATCAGTGGGACAGGTGGAAGCGGGAGTGGAACCGGGGAGCTGTTTTTT
V: TRBV10-3
J: TRBJ2-2
size: NA
D: NA

CDR3: CASSQVPHRRNTEAFF
DNA: TGCGCCAGCAGCCAAGTTCCTCACAGGAGGAACACTGAAGCTTTCTTT
V: TRBV4-1
J: TRBJ1-1
size: NA
D: NA

CDR3: CASSFVQSTSSYNEQFF
DNA: TGTGCCAGCAGTTTCGTACAGTCGACTAGCTCCTACAATGAGCAGTTCTTC
V: TRBV28
J: TRBJ2-1
size: once
D: NA

CDR3: CASSQGWRERPDTQYF
DNA: TGTGCCAGCAGCCAAGGGTGGCGGGAGCGGCCAGATACGCAGTATTTT
V: TRBV11-3
J: TRBJ2-3
size: few
D: TRBD2

CDR3: CASSRPGGNTGELFF
DNA: TGTGCCAGCAGCAGACCAGGGGGCAACACCGGGGAGCTGTTTTTT
V: TRBV28
J: TRBJ2-2
size: NA
D: TRBD1

CDR3: CASSTRLEAYNEQFF
DNA: TGTGCCAGCAGCACTCGACTAGAGGCCTACAATGAGCAGTTCTTC
V: TRBV9
J: TRBJ2-1
size: NA
D: NA

CDR3: CASSRSLVGWTQYF
DNA: TGTGCCAGCAGCCGGAGTCTCGTCGGGTGGACCCAGTACTTC
V: TRBV7-9
J: TRBJ2-5
size: NA
D: NA

CDR3: CASSQRNRARADTQYF
DNA: TGCGCCAGCAGCCAGCGCAACAGGGCCAGGGCAGATACGCAGTATTTT
V: TRBV4-3
J: TRBJ2-3
size: few
D: NA

CDR3: CASSPPDRDVWSYNEQFF
DNA: TGTGCCAGCTCACCACCGGACAGGGACGTTTGGTCCTACAATGAGCAGTTCTTC
V: TRBV18
J: TRBJ2-1
size: NA
D: TRBD1

CDR3: CAISVLPGQGSTDTQYF
DNA: TGTGCCATCAGTGTTCTTCCTGGGCAGGGTAGCACAGATACGCAGTATTTT
V: TRBV10-3
J: TRBJ2-3
size: NA
D: NA

CDR3: CASRSGLAGYNEQFF
DNA: TGTGCCAGCAGGTCGGGACTAGCGGGATACAATGAGCAGTTCTTC
V: TRBV7-9
J: TRBJ2-1
size: NA
D: TRBD2

CDR3: CASSMGLAGANEQFF
DNA: TGCGCCAGCAGCATGGGACTAGCGGGGGCGAATGAGCAGTTCTTC
V: TRBV5-1
J: TRBJ2-1
size: NA
D: TRBD2

CDR3: CASSIGRGTDTQYF
DNA: TGTGCCAGTAGTATTGGCAGGGGGACAGATACGCAGTATTTT
V: TRBV19
J: TRBJ2-3
size: NA
D: TRBD1

CDR3: CASSLLTSNHEQFF
DNA: TGTGCCAGCAGTTTATTGACTAGCAACCATGAGCAGTTCTTC
V: TRBV28
J: TRBJ2-1
size: NA
D: TRBD2

CDR3: CASSGVGYGYTF
DNA: TGTGCCAGTAGTGGAGTGGGCTATGGCTACACCTTC
V: TRBV19
J: TRBJ1-2
size: NA
D: NA

CDR3: CASRSGTALNTEAFF
DNA: TGTGCAAGTCGCTCCGGGACAGCTTTGAACACTGAAGCTTTCTTT
V: TRBV12-2
J: TRBJ1-1
size: NA
D: NA

CDR3: CASRTVHNAEAFF
DNA: TGTGCCAGCCGGACAGTTCATAATGCTGAAGCTTTCTTT
V: TRBV19
J: TRBJ1-1
size: NA
D: NA

CDR3: CASSPLIGRGFETEAFF
DNA: TGTGCCAGCAGTCCATTAATTGGGAGGGGGTTTGAGACTGAAGCTTTCTTT
V: TRBV28
J: TRBJ1-1
size: NA
D: NA

CDR3: CASSPKFVAFF
DNA: TGTGCCAGCAGTCCTAAGTTTGTAGCTTTCTTT
V: TRBV6-6
J: TRBJ1-1
size: few
D: NA

CDR3: CASSQEAGLVAEAFF
DNA: TGTGCCAGCAGCCAAGAGGCAGGGTTGGTCGCTGAAGCTTTCTTT
V: TRBV14
J: TRBJ1-1
size: NA
D: NA

CDR3: CASSLTGQVNYGYTF
DNA: TGCGCCAGCAGCTTAACCGGACAGGTCAACTATGGCTACACCTTC
V: TRBV5-1
J: TRBJ1-2
size: NA
D: TRBD1

CDR3: CASSQTGTEKLFF
DNA: TGTGCCAGCAGCCAGACAGGGACTGAAAAACTGTTTTTT
V: TRBV7-9
J: TRBJ1-4
size: NA
D: TRBD1

CDR3: CASSFGGTNTGELFF
DNA: TGCGCCAGCAGCTTCGGGGGGACTAACACCGGGGAGCTGTTTTTT
V: TRBV5-1
J: TRBJ2-2
size: NA
D: TRBD2

CDR3: CASSPGTSLETQYF
DNA: TGTGCCAGCAGCCCGGGGACTAGCTTGGAGACCCAGTACTTC
V: TRBV7-7
J: TRBJ2-5
size: NA
D: TRBD2

CDR3: CAWSTTQGVPWDGYTF
DNA: TGTGCCTGGAGTACAACGCAAGGGGTTCCCTGGGATGGCTACACCTTC
V: TRBV30
J: TRBJ1-2
size: once
D: NA

CDR3: CASSDSRANVLTF
DNA: TGTGCCAGCAGCGACAGTAGGGCCAACGTCCTGACTTTC
V: TRBV7-2
J: TRBJ2-6
size: NA
D: NA

CDR3: CASSGLLGANVLTF
DNA: TGTGCCAGCAGTGGCCTCCTCGGGGCCAACGTCCTGACTTTC
V: TRBV7-9
J: TRBJ2-6
size: NA
D: NA

CDR3: CASSPGTGVYEQYF
DNA: TGTGCCAGCAGCCCCGGGACAGGGGTCTACGAGCAGTACTTC
V: TRBV9
J: TRBJ2-7
size: NA
D: TRBD1